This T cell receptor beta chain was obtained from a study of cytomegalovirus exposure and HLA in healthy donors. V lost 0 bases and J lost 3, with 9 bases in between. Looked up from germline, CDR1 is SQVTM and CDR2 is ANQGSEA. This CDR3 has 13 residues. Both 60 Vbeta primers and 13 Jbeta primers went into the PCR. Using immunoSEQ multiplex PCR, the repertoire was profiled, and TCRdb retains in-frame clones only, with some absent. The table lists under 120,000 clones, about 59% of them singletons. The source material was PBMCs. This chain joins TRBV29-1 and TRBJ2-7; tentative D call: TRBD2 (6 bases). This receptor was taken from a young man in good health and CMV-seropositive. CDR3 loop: CSVEDGGIYEQYF. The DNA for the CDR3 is TGCAGCGTTGAAGATGGGGGGATCTACGAGCAGTACTTC.